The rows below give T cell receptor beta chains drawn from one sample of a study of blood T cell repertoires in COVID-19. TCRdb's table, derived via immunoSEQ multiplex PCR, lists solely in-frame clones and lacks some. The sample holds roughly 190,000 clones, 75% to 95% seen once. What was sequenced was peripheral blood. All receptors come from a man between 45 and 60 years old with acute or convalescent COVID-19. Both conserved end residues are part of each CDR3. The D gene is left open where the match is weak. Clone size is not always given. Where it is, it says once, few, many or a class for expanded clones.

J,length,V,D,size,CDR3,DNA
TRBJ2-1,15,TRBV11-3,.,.,CASSLTGVDYNEQFF,TGTGCCAGCAGCTTAACCGGGGTTGACTACAATGAGCAGTTCTTC
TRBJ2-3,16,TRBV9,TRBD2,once,CASSVASSGRAVRVYF,TGTGCCAGCAGCGTAGCGTCTAGCGGGAGGGCCGTACGGGTGTATTTT
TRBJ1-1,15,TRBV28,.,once,CASRPYLTENTEAFF,TGTGCCAGCAGACCATACTTGACAGAGAACACTGAAGCTTTCTTT
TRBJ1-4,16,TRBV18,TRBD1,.,CASSPSQGEANEKLFF,TGTGCCAGCTCACCGTCGCAGGGGGAAGCTAATGAAAAACTGTTTTTT
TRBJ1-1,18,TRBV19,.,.,CASRQWGGGDLLNTEAFF,TGTGCCAGTAGACAGTGGGGCGGAGGGGATCTCTTGAACACTGAAGCTTTCTTT
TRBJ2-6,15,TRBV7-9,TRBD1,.,CASSRRGSGANVLTF,TGTGCCAGCAGCCGCAGGGGGTCTGGGGCCAACGTCCTGACTTTC
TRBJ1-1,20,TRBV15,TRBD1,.,CATSREPPGQGILRGTEAFF,TGTGCCACCAGCAGAGAACCACCGGGACAGGGAATTCTTAGGGGCACTGAAGCTTTCTTT
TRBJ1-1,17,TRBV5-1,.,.,CASSKGLKGESNTEAFF,TGCGCCAGCAGCAAAGGCCTAAAGGGGGAATCGAACACTGAAGCTTTCTTT
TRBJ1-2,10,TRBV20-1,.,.,CSASRGGYTF,TGCAGTGCTAGCCGAGGGGGCTACACCTTC
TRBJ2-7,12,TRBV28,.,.,CASSLRDSEQYF,TGTGCCAGCAGTTTAAGGGACTCCGAGCAGTACTTC
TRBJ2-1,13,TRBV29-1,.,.,CSVESPGFNEQFF,TGCAGCGTTGAGTCCCCGGGGTTCAATGAGCAGTTCTTC
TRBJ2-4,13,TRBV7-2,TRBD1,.,CASSFRGRDIQYF,TGTGCCAGCAGCTTCAGGGGGCGGGACATTCAGTACTTC
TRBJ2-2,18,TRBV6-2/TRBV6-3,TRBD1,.,CASSWQPTSGGVGGELFF,TGTGCCAGCAGTTGGCAACCTACCTCAGGGGGCGTTGGCGGGGAGCTGTTTTTT
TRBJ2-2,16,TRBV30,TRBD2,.,CAFPTPGGGITGELFF,TGTGCCTTTCCCACCCCGGGCGGGGGTATCACCGGGGAGCTGTTTTTT
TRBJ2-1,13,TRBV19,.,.,CASSPRPGNEQFF,TGTGCCAGTAGTCCCCGACCCGGGAATGAGCAGTTCTTC
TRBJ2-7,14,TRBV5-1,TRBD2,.,CASSTSGATYEQYF,TGCGCCAGCAGTACTAGCGGGGCAACCTACGAGCAGTACTTC
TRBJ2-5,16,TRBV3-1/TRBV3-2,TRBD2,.,CASSLLAGGSQETQYF,TGTGCCAGCAGCCTACTAGCGGGGGGGTCCCAAGAGACCCAGTACTTC
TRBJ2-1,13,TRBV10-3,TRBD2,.,CAIGLAGVNEQFF,TGTGCCATCGGACTAGCGGGAGTAAATGAGCAGTTCTTC
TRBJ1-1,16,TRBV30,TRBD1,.,CAWIRQGGLMNTEAFF,TGTGCCTGGATCAGACAGGGAGGTTTGATGAACACTGAAGCTTTCTTT
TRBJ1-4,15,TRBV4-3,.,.,CASSQDYLPDEKLFF,TGCGCCAGCAGCCAAGATTATCTCCCGGATGAAAAACTGTTTTTT
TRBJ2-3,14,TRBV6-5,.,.,CASRSGWGTDTQYF,TGTGCCAGCAGGAGCGGTTGGGGCACAGATACGCAGTATTTT
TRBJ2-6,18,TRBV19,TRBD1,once,CASTLVGQGTSGANVLTF,TGTGCCAGTACTCTTGTGGGACAGGGGACCTCTGGGGCCAACGTCCTGACTTTC
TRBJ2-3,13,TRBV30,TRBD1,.,CASTGGASDTQYF,TGTGCCTCGACAGGGGGCGCATCAGATACGCAGTATTTT
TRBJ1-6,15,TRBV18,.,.,CASSPGGYYNSPLHF,TGTGCCAGCTCACCCGGGGGTTACTATAATTCACCCCTCCACTTT
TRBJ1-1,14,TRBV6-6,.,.,CASRTGTRNTEAFF,TGTGCCAGCAGAACCGGGACACGGAACACTGAAGCTTTCTTT
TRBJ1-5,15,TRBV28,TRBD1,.,CASRKTGGEGQPQHF,TGTGCCAGCAGGAAAACAGGGGGCGAAGGACAGCCCCAGCATTTT
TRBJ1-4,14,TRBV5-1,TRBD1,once,CASSLRQGDEKLFF,TGCGCCAGCAGCTTGCGACAGGGAGATGAAAAACTGTTTTTT
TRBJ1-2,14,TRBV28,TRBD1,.,CASSLVSGGKGYTF,TGTGCCAGCAGTTTAGTCTCAGGGGGAAAGGGCTACACCTTC
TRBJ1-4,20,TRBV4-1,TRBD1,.,CASSQARGDRCIEHRKKLFF,TGCGCCAGCAGCCAAGCAAGGGGGGACAGATGCATCGAGCATAGGAAAAAACTGTTTTTT
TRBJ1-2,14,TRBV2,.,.,CASSEIQGFYGYTF,TGTGCCAGCAGTGAGATCCAGGGGTTCTATGGCTACACCTTC
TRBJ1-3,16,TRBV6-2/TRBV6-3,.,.,CASSRGGTDSGNTIYF,TGTGCCAGCAGCCGTGGGGGCACAGACTCTGGAAACACCATATATTTT
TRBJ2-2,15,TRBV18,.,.,CASSVGRGATGELFF,TGTGCCAGCTCGGTCGGCAGGGGTGCCACCGGGGAGCTGTTTTTT
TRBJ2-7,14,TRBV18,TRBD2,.,CASSLPGLDYEQYF,TGTGCCAGCTCACTGCCGGGACTAGACTACGAGCAGTACTTC
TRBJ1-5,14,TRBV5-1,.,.,CASSIRQGNQPQHF,TGCGCCAGCAGCATCCGACAGGGCAATCAGCCCCAGCATTTT
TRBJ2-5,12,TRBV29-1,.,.,CSVGQGGETQYF,TGCAGCGTTGGTCAGGGGGGCGAGACCCAGTACTTC
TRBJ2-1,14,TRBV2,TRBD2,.,CASSALAGDNEQFF,TGTGCCAGCAGTGCTCTAGCGGGAGACAATGAGCAGTTCTTC
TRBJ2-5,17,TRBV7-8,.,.,CASSPGVKASTLETQYF,TGTGCCAGCAGCCCCGGAGTAAAAGCGTCCACTTTAGAGACCCAGTACTTC
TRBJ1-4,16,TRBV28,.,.,CASSYGEGLSSQKLFF,TGTGCCAGCAGTTACGGGGAGGGGTTATCGAGTCAAAAACTGTTTTTT
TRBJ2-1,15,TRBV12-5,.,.,CASGLEPNRVNEQFF,TGTGCTAGTGGTTTAGAGCCTAATCGGGTCAATGAGCAGTTCTTC
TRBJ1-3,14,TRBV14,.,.,CASSQRWQGNTIYF,TGTGCCAGCAGCCAGAGGTGGCAGGGAAACACCATATATTTT
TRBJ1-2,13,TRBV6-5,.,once,CASSLSNAYGYTF,TGTGCCAGCAGCCTGTCTAATGCCTATGGCTACACCTTC
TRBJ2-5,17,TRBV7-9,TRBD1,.,CASSLGRQGVGQETQYF,TGTGCCAGCAGCTTAGGGAGGCAGGGGGTCGGCCAAGAGACCCAGTACTTC
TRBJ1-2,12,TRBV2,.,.,CASSKDGYGYTF,TGTGCCAGCAGTAAAGACGGGTATGGCTACACCTTC
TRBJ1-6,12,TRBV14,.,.,CASSQNLSPLHF,TGTGCCAGCAGCCAGAACCTATCACCCCTCCACTTT
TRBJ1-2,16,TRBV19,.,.,CASSPPGGGVSYGYTF,TGTGCCAGTAGTCCCCCCGGGGGGGGAGTAAGCTATGGCTACACCTTC
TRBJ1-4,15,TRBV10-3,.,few,CAISVRGGPNEKLFF,TGTGCCATCAGTGTCCGCGGGGGCCCTAATGAAAAACTGTTTTTT
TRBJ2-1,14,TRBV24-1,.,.,CATSDLGTNNEQFF,TGTGCCACCAGTGATTTGGGGACAAACAATGAGCAGTTCTTC
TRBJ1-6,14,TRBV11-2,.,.,CASRRVSYNSPLHF,TGTGCCAGCAGGAGGGTGTCCTATAATTCACCCCTCCACTTT
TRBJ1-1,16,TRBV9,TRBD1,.,CASSVDPGTGRTEAFF,TGTGCCAGCAGCGTTGACCCCGGGACAGGGCGGACTGAAGCTTTCTTT
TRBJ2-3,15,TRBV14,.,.,CASSQFLPSTDTQYF,TGTGCCAGCAGCCAATTCCTCCCTAGCACAGATACGCAGTATTTT
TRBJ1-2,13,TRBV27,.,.,CAGSFRGSYGYTF,TGTGCCGGCAGTTTCCGAGGATCCTATGGCTACACCTTC
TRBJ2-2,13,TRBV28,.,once,CASSRGNTGELFF,TGTGCCAGCAGCAGAGGGAACACCGGGGAGCTGTTTTTT
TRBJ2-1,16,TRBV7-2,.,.,CASSLSLPVSYNEQFF,TGTGCCAGCAGCTTAAGTTTACCGGTCTCCTACAATGAGCAGTTCTTC
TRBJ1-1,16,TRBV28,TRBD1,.,CASSLAGQGENTEAFF,TGTGCCAGCAGTTTAGCCGGGCAGGGGGAGAACACTGAAGCTTTCTTT
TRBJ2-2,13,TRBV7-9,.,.,CASSPRAGGELFF,TGTGCCAGCAGCCCCCGTGCGGGCGGGGAGCTGTTTTTT